A single sample gave rise to the 15 T cell receptor beta chains below, sequenced in a study of blood T cell repertoires in COVID-19. Sequencing was performed with immunoSEQ multiplex PCR; in TCRdb, only in-frame clones are kept and a portion is missing. Of roughly 230,000 clones detected, 89% appear once; the ten largest clones hold approximately 4.6%. Sequencing was carried out using peripheral blood. These receptor sequences come from a woman aged 40 to 55 who had recovered from COVID-19.

The chain carries TRBV18 and TRBJ2-3; D ambiguous. V was clipped by 5 bases and J by 5 bases, with 14 bases between them. CDR1 KGHSH and CDR2 LQKENI come from the germline V gene. CDR3 length equals 14 residues. The CDR3 region is CASSSVSQEDTQYF. The CDR3 region has the DNA TGTGCCAGCTCATCAGTCTCCCAAGAAGATACGCAGTATTTT. The variable domain in full, with the rest retrieved from reference TRBV18 and TRBJ2-3, is NAGVMQNPRHLVRRRGQEARLRCSPMKGHSHVYWYRQLPEEGLKFMVYLQKENIIDESGMPKERFSAEFPKEGPSILRIQQVVRGDSAAYFCASSSVSQEDTQYFGPGTRLTVL.

The rearrangement links TRBV11-2 to TRBJ1-1, with 7 bases aligning to TRBD1. In germline, CDR1 is SGHAT, CDR2 FQNNGV. V was clipped by 1 base and J by 4 bases; unmatched bases: 6. The CDR3 has 15 residues. The CDR3 nucleotides read TGTGCCAGCAGCTTAGGAACACAGGGGCTCACTGAAGCTTTCTTT. This encodes CASSLGTQGLTEAFF.

The V call is TRBV10-3, the J call TRBJ2-5; D unresolved. The CDR3 loop spans 14 amino acids. Germline V lookup: CDR1 ENHRY, CDR2 SYGVKD. V lost 1 base and J lost 10, with 16 bases in between. The CDR3 region is CAISELNSPIDQYF. In DNA, the CDR3 is TGTGCCATCAGTGAGTTGAACTCCCCAATTGACCAGTACTTC.

V is TRBV6-1 and J is TRBJ2-7; 7 nucleotides align to TRBD1. Germline V gene data show CDR1 as MNHNS and CDR2 as SASEGT. The CDR3 loop spans 14 amino acids. V gave up 2 bases and J gave up 12 bases; unmatched junction bases: 13. The CDR3 region is CASSEISGQTVGYF. The CDR3 coding sequence is TGTGCCAGCAGTGAAATTTCGGGACAGACTGTAGGGTACTTC.

The CDR3 DNA follows: TGTGCCAGCAGCCAAGGTAGTGGCTACACCTTC. It yields the protein CASSQGSGYTF. The V call is TRBV3-1 (or the pseudogene TRBV3-2), the J call TRBJ1-2, with D unresolved. From germline, CDR1 is LGHDT and CDR2 YNNKEL (reference sequence). The germline V and J ends were trimmed by 1 base and 7 bases, with 4 bases remaining between them. There are 11 residues in the CDR3.

The V gene is TRBV5-1, the J gene TRBJ2-1, with 10 bases that match TRBD2. CDR1 and CDR2 from the germline V gene are SGHRS and YFSETQ. The V segment lost 5 bases and the J segment 7 bases; nucleotides outside the gene matches: 9. The CDR3 length is 15 residues. The CDR3 loop reads CASRTTGLAANEQFF. CDR3 sequence (DNA): TGCGCCAGCAGAACTACAGGACTAGCGGCTAATGAGCAGTTCTTC.

V is TRBV28 and J is TRBJ2-3; D is perhaps TRBD1 (6 bases). This CDR3 comprises 15 residues. V gave up 3 bases and J gave up 0 bases, with 10 bases separating them. CDR1 and CDR2 from the germline V gene are MDHEN and SYDVKM. The DNA of the CDR3 is TGTGCCAGCAGTTTCGGACAGATAAGCACAGATACGCAGTATTTT. The encoded protein is CASSFGQISTDTQYF.

The V and J genes are TRBV5-1 and TRBJ1-3; possible D gene TRBD1, 6 bases. Germline loops: CDR1 SGHRS, CDR2 YFSETQ. The CDR3 extends over 15 amino acids. Trimming shortened V by 1 base and J by 2 bases, and 10 bases separated the two germline ends. The CDR3 region is CASSLRGGTGNTIYF. The CDR3 region has the DNA TGCGCCAGCAGCTTGAGAGGGGGTACTGGAAACACCATATATTTT.

The chain recombines TRBV28 with TRBJ1-1; 12 nucleotides agree with TRBD1. The CDR3 sequence is 14 residues long. Looked up from germline, CDR1 is MDHEN and CDR2 is SYDVKM. With 6 bases clipped from V and 6 bases from J, the junction kept 5 bases outside the gene matches. CDR3 coding DNA: TGTGCCAGCAGCTCCGGGACAGGGGGCCCTGAAGCTTTCTTT. This translates into CASSSGTGGPEAFF.

The rearrangement joins TRBV9 to TRBJ1-1; 10 bases align to TRBD1. Losses at the gene ends were 10 bases for V and 4 bases for J; bases not matched to a gene: 13. The germline gives CDR1 SGDLS, CDR2 YYNGEE. The CDR3 spans 15 residues. CDR3 region: CAPTRDRGVGTEAFF. The CDR3 DNA reads as TGTGCCCCCACCCGGGACAGGGGAGTTGGCACTGAAGCTTTCTTT.

This clone appeared a single time. The gene calls are TRBV2 and TRBJ1-2; D may be TRBD1 (5 bases). Germline CDR1 is SNHLY and CDR2 is FYNNEI. The CDR3 extends over 15 amino acids. V shed 2 bases and J shed 4 bases, with 14 bases lying between them. In DNA form, the CDR3 reads TGTGCCAGCAGTGAAACGGGCATAGGGGTCTATGGCTACACCTTC. Residues: CASSETGIGVYGYTF.

The chain joins TRBV3-1 (or the pseudogene TRBV3-2) to TRBJ2-2; 11 bases map to TRBD2. This CDR3 is built from 16 residues. V shed 1 base, J shed 5 bases, and the junction held 3 bases outside the gene matches. The germline gives CDR1 LGHDT, CDR2 YNNKEL (reference sequence). CDR3 sequence reads: CASSQGLAGSTGELFF. The CDR3 region has the DNA TGTGCCAGCAGCCAAGGACTAGCGGGGTCAACCGGGGAGCTGTTTTTT.

The gene calls are TRBV5-1 and TRBJ2-3, with 11 bases lining up with TRBD2. V shed 4 bases, J shed 2 bases, and the junction held 9 bases outside the gene matches. The germline V gene encodes CDR1 SGHRS and CDR2 YFSETQ. The CDR3 sequence is 17 residues long. The CDR3 bases are TGCGCCAGCAGCCCGAATAGCGGGGGGGCCACCACAGATACGCAGTATTTT. This translates into CASSPNSGGATTDTQYF.

The genes are TRBV5-1 and TRBJ2-1; TRBD1 matches at 9 bases. Germline-derived CDR1 and CDR2 are SGHRS and YFSETQ. The CDR3 runs 14 residues. V trimming: 9 bases; J trimming: 6 bases; junction bases outside the gene matches: 10. The CDR3 DNA sequence: TGCGCCACCTCCCAGGGACAGGGAGGCAATGAGCAGTTCTTC. Amino acids: CATSQGQGGNEQFF.

This clone was seen a single time. V is TRBV5-4 and J is TRBJ1-2; 11 bases map to TRBD1. J gave up 4 bases and V 5 bases, and 19 bases lay outside the gene matches. In germline, CDR1 is SGHNT, CDR2 YYREEE (reference sequence). CDR3 length: 19 residues. CDR3 protein: CASRPLTGTGGPVAYGYTF. CDR3 bases: TGTGCCAGCAGACCGCTAACCGGGACAGGGGGTCCCGTAGCCTATGGCTACACCTTC.